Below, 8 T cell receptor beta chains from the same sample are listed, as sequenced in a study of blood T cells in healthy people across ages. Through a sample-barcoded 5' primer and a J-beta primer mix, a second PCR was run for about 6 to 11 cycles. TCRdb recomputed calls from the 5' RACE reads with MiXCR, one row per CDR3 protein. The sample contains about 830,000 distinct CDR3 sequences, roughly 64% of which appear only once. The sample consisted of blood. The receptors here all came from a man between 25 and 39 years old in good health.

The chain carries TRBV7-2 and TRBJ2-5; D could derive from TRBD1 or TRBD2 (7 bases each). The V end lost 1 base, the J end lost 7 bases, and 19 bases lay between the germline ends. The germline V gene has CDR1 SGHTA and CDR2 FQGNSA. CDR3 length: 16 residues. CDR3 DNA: TGTGCCAGCAGCTTAGGCAGGAGACAGGGCGGGGGGACCCAGTACTTC. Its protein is CASSLGRRQGGGTQYF. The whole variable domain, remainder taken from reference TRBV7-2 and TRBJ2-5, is GAGVSQSPSNKVTEKGKDVELRCDPISGHTALYWYRQSLGQGLEFLIYFQGNSAPDKSGLPSDRFSAERTGGSVSTLTIQRTQQEDSAVYLCASSLGRRQGGGTQYFGPGTRLLVL.

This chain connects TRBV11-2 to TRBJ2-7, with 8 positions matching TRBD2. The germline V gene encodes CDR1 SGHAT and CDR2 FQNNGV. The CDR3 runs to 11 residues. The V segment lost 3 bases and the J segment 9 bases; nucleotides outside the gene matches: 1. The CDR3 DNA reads TGTGCCAGCAGCTTGAGCGGGGGGCAGTACTTC. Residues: CASSLSGGQYF.

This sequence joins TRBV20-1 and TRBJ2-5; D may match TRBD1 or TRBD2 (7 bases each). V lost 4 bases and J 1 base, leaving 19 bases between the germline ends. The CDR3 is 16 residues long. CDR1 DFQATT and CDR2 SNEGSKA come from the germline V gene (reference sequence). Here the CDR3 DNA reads TGCAGTGCTACCTCAGGGGGGGGCCTCGGCCAAGAGACCCAGTACTTC. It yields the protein CSATSGGGLGQETQYF.

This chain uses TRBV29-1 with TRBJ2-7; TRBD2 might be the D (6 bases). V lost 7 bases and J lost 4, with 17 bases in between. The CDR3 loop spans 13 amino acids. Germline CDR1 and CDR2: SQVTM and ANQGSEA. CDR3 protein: CSGVWGDCYEQYF. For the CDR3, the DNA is TGCAGCGGGGTGTGGGGGGACTGTTACGAGCAGTACTTC.

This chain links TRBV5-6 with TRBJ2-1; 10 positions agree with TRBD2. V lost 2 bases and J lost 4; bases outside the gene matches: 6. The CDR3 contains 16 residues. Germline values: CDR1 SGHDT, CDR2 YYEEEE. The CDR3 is CASSFPSGRGYNEQFF. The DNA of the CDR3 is TGTGCCAGCAGCTTCCCTAGCGGGAGAGGGTACAATGAGCAGTTCTTC.

DNA for the CDR3: TGTGCCACCAGCAGAGCGCGGGTCACCGGGGAGCTGTTTTTT. It encodes CATSRARVTGELFF. The chain links TRBV15 to TRBJ2-2; D is possibly TRBD2 (5 bases). CDR3 length: 14 residues. Germline CDR1 and CDR2: LNHNV and YYDKDF (reference sequence). Trimming removed 1 base at V and 4 bases at J, with 7 bases between.

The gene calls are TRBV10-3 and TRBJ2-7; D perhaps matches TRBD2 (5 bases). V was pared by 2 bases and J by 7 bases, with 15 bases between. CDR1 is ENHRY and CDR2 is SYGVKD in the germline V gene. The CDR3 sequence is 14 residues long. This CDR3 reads CAISEAGIYNEQYF. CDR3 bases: TGTGCCATCAGTGAGGCCGGGATCTACAATGAGCAGTACTTC.

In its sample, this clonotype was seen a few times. The CDR3 region is CASRQRNMETQYF. The CDR3 DNA follows: TGTGCCAGCAGGCAGCGCAACATGGAGACCCAGTACTTC. V and J are TRBV11-1 and TRBJ2-5, with no clear D. In germline, CDR1 is SGHAT, CDR2 FQDESV (reference sequence). V was pared by 6 bases and J by 5 bases, with 13 bases between. The CDR3 totals 13 residues.